The clone carrying this T cell receptor beta chain was recorded at least ten times. Antigen specificity is unknown. Amplification targeted TCR beta CDR3 regions from RNA transcripts. HTBI primers were employed in a first-round RT-PCR of the TCR CDR3. TCRdb itself ran the multiplex PCR reads through MiXCR, one entry per CDR3 protein. The repertoire holds 620,000 or so distinct CDR3 sequences, with approximately 15% as singletons. The CDR3 covers 14 residues. The V segment lost 2 bases and the J segment 2 bases; nucleotides outside the gene matches: 4. Germline CDR1 is GTSNPN and CDR2 is SVGIG (reference sequence). The data derive from a study of T cells in Graves' hyperthyroidism and ophthalmopathy. General observations from the study: Model output signaled ophthalmopathy a median approximately 6 months ahead of onset. Blood also held most thyroid clonotypes expanded beyond 0.001.

Sequenced input: blood. This TCR derives from a woman aged 50 to 60 with Graves' ophthalmopathy. The rearrangement joins TRBV30 to TRBJ2-7; the match to TRBD1 covers 9 bases. The CDR3 nucleotides are TGTGCCTGGAGTAGGGACAGGGATCCCTACGAGCAGTACTTC. As protein: CAWSRDRDPYEQYF.